This entry features one T cell receptor (beta chain) sequence. Its antigen is as yet unknown. This specimen comes from a study of cytomegalovirus exposure and HLA in healthy donors. General study findings and limits: The study flagged approximately 180 TCR beta chains as cytomegalovirus-associated. Sequencing likely generated an artifact that appeared as a cluster of highly shared sequence variants.

Germline CDR1 reads SGHAT; CDR2 reads FQDESV (reference sequence). The ends lost 4 bases at V and 5 bases at J; junction bases unmatched: 7. CDR3 size: 14 residues. 60 Vbeta and 13 Jbeta primers were used in PCR. Produced via immunoSEQ multiplex PCR; TCRdb's table is partial and in-frame only. The profile shows more than 85,000 clones, around three quarters of them singletons. The V gene is TRBV11-1, the J gene TRBJ2-5; 7 bases map to TRBD1. The sequenced sample consisted of PBMCs. This TCR derives from a woman between 25 and 40 years old in good health and CMV-seronegative. The CDR3 DNA sequence: TGTGCCAGCAGCTCGACAGGGCTTGGGGAGACCCAGTACTTC. Translated: CASSSTGLGETQYF.